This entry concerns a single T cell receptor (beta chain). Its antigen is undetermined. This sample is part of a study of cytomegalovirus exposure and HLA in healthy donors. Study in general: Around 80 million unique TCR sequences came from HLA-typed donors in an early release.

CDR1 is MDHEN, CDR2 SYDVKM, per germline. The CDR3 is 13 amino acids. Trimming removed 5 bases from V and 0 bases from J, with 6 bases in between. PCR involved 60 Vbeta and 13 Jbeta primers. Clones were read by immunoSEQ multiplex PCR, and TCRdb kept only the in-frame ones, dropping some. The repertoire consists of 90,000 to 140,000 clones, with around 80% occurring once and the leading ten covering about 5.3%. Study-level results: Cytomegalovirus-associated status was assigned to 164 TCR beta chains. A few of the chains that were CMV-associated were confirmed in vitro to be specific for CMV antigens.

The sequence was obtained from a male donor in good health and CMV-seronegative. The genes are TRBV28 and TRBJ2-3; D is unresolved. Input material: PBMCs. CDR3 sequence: CASSTPSTDTQYF. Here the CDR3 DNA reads TGTGCCAGCAGTACTCCTAGCACAGATACGCAGTATTTT.